This T cell receptor (beta chain) was found in a study of OX40 agonist ivuxolimab in advanced cancers. Regarding the research as a whole: Ivuxolimab, which targeted the costimulatory receptor OX40 (CD134), was an agonistic, fully human IgG2 monoclonal antibody. Intravenous ivuxolimab was administered to patients every 2 weeks at six dose levels: 0.01, 0.1, 0.3, 1.5, 3 and 10 mg/kg. Among the roughly 52 dose-escalation patients, about 19 had hepatocellular carcinoma, around 15 melanoma, 9 renal cell carcinoma and 9 head and neck cancer. In the dose-escalation cohort, approximately 82% of patients were male, and the mean age was roughly 56 years with a range of roughly 20 to 85. Prior anti-PD-1, anti-PD-L1 or anti-CTLA-4 therapy was permitted, and checkpoint inhibitors had been received by about 37% of dose-escalation patients. Three dose-escalation patients achieved partial responses, one with hepatocellular carcinoma and two with cutaneous melanoma. The point of sequencing TCRbeta in the periphery was to test whether ivuxolimab changed TCR sequence diversity and drove clonal T-cell expansion. The paper covers the monotherapy dose-escalation part of the phase I ivuxolimab trial, which included N ≈ 57 patients.

The trial excluded patients who had a history of autoimmune disease or were on systemic immunosuppression. Peripheral blood for TCR sequencing was collected from all dose cohorts at baseline, on cycle 4 day 1, and on cycle 7 day 1. Samples were obtained from an open-label, multicenter, first-in-human phase I dose-escalation trial of ivuxolimab. Adults with locally advanced or metastatic melanoma, renal cell, hepatocellular, or head and neck squamous cell carcinoma were enrolled in the trial. CD4+ and CD8+ T cells were sorted separately from peripheral blood before TCR sequencing. For this clone: No cognate antigen has been identified for it. No much larger clone is present one base from it, and per-base qualities are unavailable.

The paper as a whole reports these results and caveats: At doses from 0.1 to 3.0 mg/kg, clonal expansion was seen in both CD4+ and CD8+ blood T cells between baseline and week 6. In the 0.1-3.0 mg/kg groups, partial responders had among the lowest normalized peripheral clonal expansion, particularly in CD8+ T cells. After ivuxolimab, more expanded clones were found on average in CD8+ T cells than in CD4+ T cells. Which antigens the clonally expanded peripheral T cells were specific for was not determined. Low levels of normalized T-cell clonal expansion were also seen in some patients who did not respond.

The CDR3 runs 18 amino acids, cysteine and phenylalanine included. Left in the record is the CDR3 DNA by itself, 54 bases read in frame from the first base. A distance of 23 bases separates the germline ends of V and J, which lose 6 bases and 2 bases respectively. CDR1 MDHEN and CDR2 SYDVKM were looked up in the germline V gene. Genomic DNA was extracted from sorted cells for sequencing of the TCRbeta CDR3 region. The immunoSEQ Assay was used to sequence the TCRbeta CDR3 regions. What TCRdb holds here is the immuneACCESS table cut down to in-frame rearrangements. Part of the clones is not present; checked against another copy, under half of the missing clones reflect an unresolved V gene, and the others are unexplained. The sample yields 100,000 or so clones; under 95% were counted once. The top ten constitute approximately 0.7% of the sample.

The sequencing used CD4+ or CD8+ T cells sorted from blood, collected in a trial of the OX40 agonist ivuxolimab. This receptor chain uses TRBV28 and TRBJ1-5; the D gene is unclear. The sequence derives from an adult with an advanced solid tumor such as melanoma, head and neck, liver or kidney cancer. The encoded CDR3 is CASSPPRIRSRGNQPQHF. The DNA reads TGTGCCAGCAGCCCCCCACGGATCCGATCCCGCGGCAATCAGCCCCAGCATTTT. With the rest looked up from the reference TRBV28 and TRBJ1-5 genes rather than sequenced, the full variable domain is DVKVTQSSRYLVKRTGEKVFLECVQDMDHENMFWYRQDPGLGLRLIYFSYDVKMKEKGDIPEGYSVSREKKERFSLILESASTNQTSMYLCASSPPRIRSRGNQPQHFGDGTRLSIL.